These T cell receptor beta chains were read from a single sample in a study of shared clonotypes between healthy human individuals. Using immunoSEQ multiplex PCR, the repertoire was profiled, and TCRdb retains in-frame clones only, with some absent. The data show fewer than 400,000 clones, roughly 70% seen once. The specimen was memory CD4+ T cells sorted from blood. Every receptor here comes from a man aged 25-45 years in good health. Both conserved end residues are trimmed from each CDR3. The order of the fields is clone size, J gene, V gene, CDR3 protein. Size is omitted from some rows. Given values are once, few, many or a class for expanded clones.

- TRBJ1-1 TRBV28 ASSWGANTEAF
- TRBJ1-5 TRBV28 ASKGQGAGNQPQH
- TRBJ1-5 TRBV2 ASSRSHRDRRSNQPQH
once TRBJ2-1 TRBV28 ATQPAGGAEGTEQF
- TRBJ2-2 TRBV10-2 ASIASGRDTGELF
- TRBJ2-2 TRBV5-4 ASTRGPANTGELF
- TRBJ1-1 TRBV29-1 SVDAGGRAF
- TRBJ2-5 TRBV5-1 ASSTGGMFETQY
- TRBJ1-5 TRBV28 ASETGFLYSNQPQH
- TRBJ2-5 TRBV2 ASSSDRWGDQY
- TRBJ1-1 TRBV28 ASINSGSNTEAF
- TRBJ2-7 TRBV27 ASSVGTGRPYEQY
- TRBJ2-1 TRBV7-3 ASSLTIGLAGGPRYNEQF
- TRBJ1-1 TRBV21-1 ARSRGAF
- TRBJ2-3 TRBV18 ASSSLFSDLTDTQY
once TRBJ2-1 TRBV10-2 ASDGPSSYNEQF
- TRBJ2-1 TRBV7-2 ASSLVTDREQF
- TRBJ2-1 TRBV30 AWRQLAGGPFEQF
- TRBJ1-5 TRBV19 ASTGAETQH
- TRBJ1-1 TRBV27 ASSLYRGWDTEAF
few TRBJ2-5 TRBV30 AWSVGTGQETQY
- TRBJ2-6 TRBV6-1 ASSVRLTGANVLT
- TRBJ1-2 TRBV11-2 ASSWQGANYGYT
- TRBJ2-3 TRBV19 ASTSTDTQY
- TRBJ2-2 TRBV30 AWKRGTGELF
- TRBJ2-2 TRBV14 ASSPTKANTGELF
- TRBJ2-3 TRBV28 ASSLSDRADTQY
- TRBJ2-7 TRBV14 ASSLGTSGSYEQY
- TRBJ2-7 TRBV6-5 ASSYGGVYEQY
- TRBJ2-2 TRBV10-3 ATHMRDAGELF
many TRBJ2-1 TRBV10-1 ASSESTSGRAFLASYNEQF
- TRBJ1-2 TRBV21-1 ASSSPPTPTGLYGYT
few TRBJ1-5 TRBV28 ASRKGYQPQH
few TRBJ2-7 TRBV19 ASSPYLGEQY
few TRBJ2-1 TRBV7-8 ASSFSELYNEQF
- TRBJ2-7 TRBV10-2 ASVAGVPYEQY
many TRBJ2-3 TRBV7-6 ASRKVGADTQY
- TRBJ1-3 TRBV2 ASSENLVISGNTIY
- TRBJ2-3 TRBV5-1 ASSSASTDTQY
few TRBJ2-1 TRBV11-2 ASSLGRYNEQF
few TRBJ2-7 TRBV28 ASRPQGRTDYEQY
- TRBJ1-4 TRBV7-9 ASSFQQGRGNEKLF
few TRBJ1-5 TRBV19 ASSFAGGQPQH
- TRBJ2-1 TRBV19 ASSIGGGGRWNEQF
- TRBJ2-7 TRBV28 ASSPNNREEY
few TRBJ2-1 TRBV29-1 SVEEAGTSGLNEQF
- TRBJ2-5 TRBV28 ASSSETQY
once TRBJ2-7 TRBV5-1 ASSFGLAESYEQY
- TRBJ2-1 TRBV4-1 ASSQVGGVYNEQF
- TRBJ2-1 TRBV6-1 ASSERDREKF